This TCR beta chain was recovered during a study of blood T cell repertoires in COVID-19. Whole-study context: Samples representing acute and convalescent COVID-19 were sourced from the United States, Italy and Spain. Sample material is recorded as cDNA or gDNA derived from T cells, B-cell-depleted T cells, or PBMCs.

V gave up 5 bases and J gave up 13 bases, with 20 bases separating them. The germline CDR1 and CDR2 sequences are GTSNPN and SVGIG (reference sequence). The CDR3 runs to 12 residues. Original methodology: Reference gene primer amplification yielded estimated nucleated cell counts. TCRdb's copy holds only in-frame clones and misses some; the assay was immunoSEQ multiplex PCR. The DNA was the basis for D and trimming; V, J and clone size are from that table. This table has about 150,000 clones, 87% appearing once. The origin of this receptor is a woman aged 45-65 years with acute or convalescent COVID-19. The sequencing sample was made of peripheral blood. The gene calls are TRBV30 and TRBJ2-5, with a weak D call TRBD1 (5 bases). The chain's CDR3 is CAWARRVGGAYF. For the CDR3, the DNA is TGTGCCTGGGCCAGACGGGTTGGTGGGGCGTACTTC.